These 30 T cell receptor beta chains came from one sample sequenced in a study of Ad26.COV2.S vaccination and SARS-CoV-2 variants. Treatment specified: around 19 received Ad26.COV2.S at low or high dose, single or two shots; roughly five received placebo; per-sample allocation not given. At day 63 after the first vaccine or placebo injection, samples were drawn. Sequencing used immunoSEQ multiplex PCR; TCRdb keeps in-frame clones, though not all of them. The sample carries about half a million clones, 70% to 90% recorded once. Source: peripheral blood, taken in a trial of Ad26.COV2.S vaccine versus placebo. All receptors derive from a person aged 18-65 years who received the Ad26.COV2.S COVID-19 vaccine or a placebo.

This chain joins TRBV14 and TRBJ1-2; D unclear. V lost 3 bases and J 2 bases, leaving 7 bases between the germline ends. The CDR3 contains 13 residues. The germline gives CDR1 SGHDN, CDR2 FVKESK. The CDR3 here is CASSHRPNYGYTF. The CDR3 DNA sequence: TGTGCCAGCAGCCACAGGCCCAACTATGGCTACACCTTC.

The chain joins TRBV3-1 (or the pseudogene TRBV3-2) to TRBJ1-1; possibly TRBD1 for D (6 bases). This CDR3 is built from 12 residues. Germline CDR1 reads LGHDT; CDR2 reads YNNKEL (reference sequence). V was shortened by 4 bases and J by 6 bases, with 9 bases between the two germline ends. Written as DNA, the CDR3 is TGTGCCAGCAGCCTACGACAGGCTGAAGCTTTCTTT. Translating it yields CASSLRQAEAFF.

V gene TRBV20-1 combines with J gene TRBJ2-7; D gene uncertain. Germline-derived CDR1 and CDR2 are DFQATT and SNEGSKA (reference sequence). Trimming cost V 6 bases and J 5 bases, with 11 bases left between them. There are 11 residues in the CDR3. The CDR3 protein is CSAPVRHEQYF. The CDR3 DNA reads TGCAGTGCACCTGTGAGACACGAGCAGTACTTC.

This CDR3 is CASSWVSGTSYNEQFF. For the CDR3, the DNA is TGTGCCAGCTCATGGGTATCGGGTACGTCCTACAATGAGCAGTTCTTC. The genes are TRBV18 and TRBJ2-1; D not resolved. The CDR3 consists of 16 residues. Looked up from germline, CDR1 is KGHSH and CDR2 is LQKENI. V lost 5 bases and J 1 base, leaving 15 bases between the germline ends.

The chain carries TRBV5-4 and TRBJ1-1; D possibly corresponds to TRBD1 (5 bases). V was trimmed by 4 bases and J by 1 base, leaving 11 bases between them. The CDR3 spans 14 residues. Germline V gene lookup returns CDR1 SGHNT and CDR2 YYREEE (reference sequence). The CDR3, as DNA: TGTGCCAGCAGCGATCGACAGAAGAACACTGAAGCTTTCTTT. This sequence encodes CASSDRQKNTEAFF. Variable domain in full (rest from reference TRBV5-4 and TRBJ1-1): ETGVTQSPTHLIKTRGQQVTLRCSSQSGHNTVSWYQQALGQGPQFIFQYYREEENGRGNFPPRFSGLQFPNYSSELNVNALELDDSALYLCASSDRQKNTEAFFGQGTRLTVV.

This chain connects TRBV30 to TRBJ1-2; 8 nucleotides agree with TRBD1. The CDR3 is 16 residues long. Unmatched junction bases numbered 11, after V lost 4 bases and J lost 1 base. The germline gives CDR1 GTSNPN, CDR2 SVGIG (reference sequence). The CDR3 DNA follows: TGTGCCTGGACCGACGAATCGGACAGGGTTAACTATGGCTACACCTTC. Residues: CAWTDESDRVNYGYTF.

The rearrangement joins TRBV10-3 to TRBJ1-2, with 7 bases fitting TRBD1. Germline CDR1 reads ENHRY; CDR2 reads SYGVKD. Trimming cost V 8 bases and J 6 bases; bases outside gene matches: 9. The CDR3 consists of 13 residues. CDR3 bases: TGTGCCATCCGGACAGGTGAACAAAATGGCTACACCTTC. Translated: CAIRTGEQNGYTF.

This rearrangement joins TRBV4-1 to TRBJ2-2; D possibly matches TRBD1 or TRBD2 (5 bases each). The germline V gene has CDR1 MGHRA and CDR2 YSYEKL. V lost 5 bases to trimming and J lost 3 bases, with 13 bases between them. The CDR3 extends over 15 amino acids. CDR3 in DNA: TGCGCCAGCAGCAGCTCCGGGACGGACACCGGGGAGCTGTTTTTT. It encodes CASSSSGTDTGELFF.

The gene calls are TRBV18 and TRBJ2-5; 11 nucleotides align to TRBD2. Trimming cost V 3 bases and J 3 bases; bases outside gene matches: 6. This CDR3 spans 16 amino acids. Germline values: CDR1 KGHSH, CDR2 LQKENI. The CDR3 here is CASSPFPSGRKETQYF. For the CDR3, the DNA is TGTGCCAGCTCACCTTTTCCTAGCGGGAGGAAAGAGACCCAGTACTTC.

The rearrangement links TRBV27 to TRBJ2-5, with D unclear. The germline V gene has CDR1 MNHEY and CDR2 SMNVEV (reference sequence). The CDR3 is 15 residues long. V dropped 10 bases and J dropped 4 bases, with 22 bases sitting between them. CDR3 sequence: CAIGPGLGSGETQYF. CDR3 coding DNA: TGTGCCATCGGGCCCGGGTTGGGGTCTGGAGAGACCCAGTACTTC.

The V and J genes are TRBV29-1 and TRBJ1-5, with a tentative D call TRBD1 (5 bases). Germline lookup yields CDR1 SQVTM and CDR2 ANQGSEA. The V end lost 4 bases, the J end lost 0 bases, and 10 bases lay between the germline ends. This CDR3 spans 14 amino acids. CDR3 sequence reads: CSVALGPSNQPQHF. The CDR3, as DNA: TGCAGCGTTGCGTTGGGGCCTAGCAATCAGCCCCAGCATTTT.

CDR3 bases: TGTGCCAGCGGATTATGGGACCGAACTTGGAGTTCACCCCTCCACTTT. Translated, it gives CASGLWDRTWSSPLHF. V and J are TRBV28 and TRBJ1-6; D possibly corresponds to TRBD1 (5 bases). V shed 8 bases and J shed 9 bases, with 23 bases lying between them. Germline CDR1 MDHEN, CDR2 SYDVKM. The CDR3 contains 16 residues.

The gene calls are TRBV19 and TRBJ1-5; TRBD1 is a possible D gene (5 bases). The ends were cut back, 3 bases at V and 3 bases at J, with 12 bases in the middle. The CDR3 has 15 amino acids. Germline loops: CDR1 LNHDA, CDR2 SQIVND (reference sequence). CDR3 in DNA: TGTGCCAGTAGTATGGTGGCAGGGAACAATCAGCCCCAGCATTTT. It yields the protein CASSMVAGNNQPQHF.

On this clone: A read error may account for a junction end that differs from germline. This chain joins TRBV5-1 and TRBJ2-7; D is tentatively TRBD1 or TRBD2 (5 bases each). Germline V gives CDR1 SGHRS, CDR2 YFSETQ. This CDR3 comprises 16 residues. The CDR3 sequence is CASSLAGMGDPYQQYF. DNA for the CDR3: TGCGCCAGCAGCTTGGCGGGGATGGGGGACCCCTACCAGCAGTACTTC.

This clone showed up just a few times. CDR3 loop: CASSFGTGRDQPQHF. The CDR3 DNA reads TGCGCCAGCAGCTTCGGGACAGGCAGGGATCAGCCCCAGCATTTT. This sequence joins TRBV5-1 and TRBJ1-5, with TRBD1 matching 8 bases. The CDR3 extends over 15 amino acids. CDR1 is SGHRS, CDR2 YFSETQ, per germline. Germline trimming cut 2 bases from V and 5 bases from J; bases unmatched to any gene: 6. The whole variable domain, filled in from reference TRBV5-1 and TRBJ1-5, reads KAGVTQTPRYLIKTRGQQVTLSCSPISGHRSVSWYQQTPGQGLQFLFEYFSETQRNKGNFPGRFSGRQFSNSRSEMNVSTLELGDSALYLCASSFGTGRDQPQHFGDGTRLSIL.

The chain joins TRBV28 to TRBJ1-6; 8 bases are a match to TRBD1. The CDR3 has 16 amino acids. V lost 3 bases and J lost 8; bases outside the gene matches: 9. Germline V lookup: CDR1 MDHEN, CDR2 SYDVKM. CDR3 nucleotides: TGTGCCAGCAGTTTTCCATTGGGACAGGCCTATTCACCCCTCCACTTT. Encoded protein: CASSFPLGQAYSPLHF.

The genes are TRBV7-3 and TRBJ1-5; D is ambiguous. Deletions cut 2 bases from V and 2 bases from J, with 22 bases between. CDR1 SGHTA and CDR2 FQGTGA come from the germline V gene. This CDR3 is 19 amino acids long. The CDR3 loop is CASSLCVILRSRGNQPQHF. Here the CDR3 DNA reads TGTGCCAGCAGCTTATGTGTGATTCTCAGGTCAAGAGGCAATCAGCCCCAGCATTTT.

V gene TRBV27 combines with J gene TRBJ2-7; D is possibly TRBD1 or TRBD2 (5 bases each). The CDR3 totals 15 residues. Germline V gene data show CDR1 as MNHEY and CDR2 as SMNVEV (reference sequence). V was pared by 1 base and J by 3 bases, with 13 bases between. The CDR3 DNA sequence: TGTGCCAGCAGTTTATGGCCCACAGGACTCTACGAGCAGTACTTC. Its protein product is CASSLWPTGLYEQYF.

A few counts support this clone. The J gene is TRBJ1-5, the V gene TRBV24-1, with unresolved D. The V end lost 3 bases, the J end lost 5 bases, and 13 bases lay between the germline ends. The length of the CDR3 is 15 residues. CDR1 KGHDR and CDR2 SFDVKD come from the germline V gene. This CDR3 reads CATSDPRVAHQPQHF. The CDR3 nucleotides are TGTGCCACCAGTGATCCCCGCGTGGCTCATCAGCCCCAGCATTTT.

The V gene is TRBV19, the J gene TRBJ1-5, with a tentative D call TRBD1 (5 bases). In germline, CDR1 is LNHDA, CDR2 SQIVND (reference sequence). The CDR3 is 17 residues long. V was trimmed by 3 bases and J by 0 bases, leaving 15 bases between them. The DNA of the CDR3 is TGTGCCAGTAGTATCATGGGGACGGCAAATAGCAATCAGCCCCAGCATTTT. It encodes CASSIMGTANSNQPQHF.

The J gene is TRBJ1-1, the V gene TRBV6-4; 7 bases fit TRBD1. J gave up 4 bases and V 5 bases, and 4 bases lay outside the gene matches. The CDR3 extends over 13 amino acids. Per the germline V gene, CDR1 is MRHNA and CDR2 is SNTAGT. CDR3 residues: CASSQGVGTEAFF. Here the CDR3 DNA reads TGTGCCAGCAGTCAGGGGGTCGGCACTGAAGCTTTCTTT.

The table lists this clone with a count of one. Other DNA sequences in this specimen translate into the identical CDR3. The rearrangement uses TRBV7-2 and TRBJ1-1; no definite D call. Between the trimmed V and J ends, which lost 1 base and 0 bases, there was a span of 9 bases. This CDR3 is built from 15 residues. Germline V gene data show CDR1 as SGHTA and CDR2 as FQGNSA. CDR3 DNA: TGTGCCAGCAGCTTAGTTGCGGTTATGAACACTGAAGCTTTCTTT. Translated: CASSLVAVMNTEAFF.

The gene calls are TRBV7-2 and TRBJ1-6, with D tentatively TRBD1 (5 bases). Germline CDR1 SGHTA, CDR2 FQGNSA. The CDR3 length is 16 residues. Trimming left V 2 bases short and J 10 bases short, with 18 bases between. In DNA form, the CDR3 reads TGTGCCAGCAGCTTAAATGGAGGCCTTAGGGGATCACCCCTCCACTTT. Encoded protein: CASSLNGGLRGSPLHF.

The chain employs TRBV12-3 or TRBV12-4 and TRBJ2-7; TRBD1 is a possible D gene (6 bases). Trimming removed 6 bases from V and 7 bases from J, with 16 bases in between. This CDR3 has 13 amino acids. CDR3 sequence: CASRGDTQEEQYF. In DNA form, the CDR3 reads TGTGCCAGCAGGGGGGACACTCAGGAGGAGCAGTACTTC.

CDR3 region: CASSQVRTGAEKLFF. CDR3 nucleotides: TGTGCCAGCAGCCAAGTGAGGACAGGGGCGGAAAAACTGTTTTTT. The chain couples TRBV14 to TRBJ1-4, with 9 bases matching TRBD1. The V segment lost 1 base and the J segment 8 bases; nucleotides outside the gene matches: 5. This CDR3 contains 15 residues. Looked up from germline, CDR1 is SGHDN and CDR2 is FVKESK.

The V gene is TRBV6-1, the J gene TRBJ2-2; D remains ambiguous. Trimming took 2 bases from V and 7 from J, leaving 8 bases between them. In germline, CDR1 is MNHNS, CDR2 SASEGT. The CDR3 runs to 13 residues. CDR3 amino acids: CASSEQGIGELFF. CDR3 sequence (DNA): TGTGCCAGCAGTGAACAAGGGATCGGGGAGCTGTTTTTT.

The table lists this clone with a few counts. The chain employs TRBV5-4 and TRBJ1-2; D is ambiguous. The ends were cut back, 0 bases at V and 2 bases at J, with 5 bases in the middle. The CDR3 extends over 13 amino acids. Looked up from germline, CDR1 is SGHNT and CDR2 is YYREEE (reference sequence). CDR3: CASSLGENYGYTF. The CDR3 nucleotides read TGTGCCAGCAGCTTGGGAGAAAACTATGGCTACACCTTC.

The chain uses TRBV24-1 and TRBJ2-7, with D perhaps given as TRBD1 or TRBD2 (5 bases each). Deletions cut 2 bases from V and 9 bases from J, with 10 bases between. Germline loops: CDR1 KGHDR, CDR2 SFDVKD. The CDR3 is made up of 12 amino acids. CDR3 in amino acids: CATSDSPGRQYF. The CDR3, as DNA: TGTGCCACCAGTGATTCTCCGGGACGGCAGTACTTC.

This clone appeared a few times. The rearrangement links TRBV11-2 to TRBJ2-7; tentatively, D is TRBD1 (5 bases). Trimming left V 5 bases short and J 0 bases short, with 14 bases between. The CDR3 consists of 15 residues. CDR1 SGHAT and CDR2 FQNNGV come from the germline V gene. CDR3 nucleotides: TGTGCCAGCAGCCTCAGGGCCGAGAGCTCCTACGAGCAGTACTTC. It yields the protein CASSLRAESSYEQYF.

The genes are TRBV7-2 and TRBJ2-1; TRBD2 agrees at 12 bases. The CDR3 spans 18 residues. With 1 base clipped from V and 7 bases from J, the junction kept 11 bases outside the gene matches. The germline gives CDR1 SGHTA, CDR2 FQGNSA. Here the CDR3 reads CASSLGLAGGPSGNEQFF. The CDR3 DNA follows: TGTGCCAGCAGCTTAGGGCTAGCGGGGGGGCCGTCTGGGAATGAGCAGTTCTTC.